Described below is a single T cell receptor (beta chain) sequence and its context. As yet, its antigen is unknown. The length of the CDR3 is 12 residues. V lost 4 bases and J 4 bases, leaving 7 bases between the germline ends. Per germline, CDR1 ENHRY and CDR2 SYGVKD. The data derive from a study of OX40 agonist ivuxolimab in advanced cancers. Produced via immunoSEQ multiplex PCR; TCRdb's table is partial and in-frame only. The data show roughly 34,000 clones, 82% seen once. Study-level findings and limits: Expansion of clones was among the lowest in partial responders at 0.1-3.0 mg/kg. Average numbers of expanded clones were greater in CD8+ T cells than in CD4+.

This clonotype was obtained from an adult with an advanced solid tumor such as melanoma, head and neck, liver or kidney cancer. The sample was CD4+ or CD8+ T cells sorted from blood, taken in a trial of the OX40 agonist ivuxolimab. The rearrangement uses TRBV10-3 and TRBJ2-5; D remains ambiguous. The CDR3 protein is CAISGSGETQYF. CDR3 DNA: TGTGCCATCAGTGGCTCAGGAGAGACCCAGTACTTC.